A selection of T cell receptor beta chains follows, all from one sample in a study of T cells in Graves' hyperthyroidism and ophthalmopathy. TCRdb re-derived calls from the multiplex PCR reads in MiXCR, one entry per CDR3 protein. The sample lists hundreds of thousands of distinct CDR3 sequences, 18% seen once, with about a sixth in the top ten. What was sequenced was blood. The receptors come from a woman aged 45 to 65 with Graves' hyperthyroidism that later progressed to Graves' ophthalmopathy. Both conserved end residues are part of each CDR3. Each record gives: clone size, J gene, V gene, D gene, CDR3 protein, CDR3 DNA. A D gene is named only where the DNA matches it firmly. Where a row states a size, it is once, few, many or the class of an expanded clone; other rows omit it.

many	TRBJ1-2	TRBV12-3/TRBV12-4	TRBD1	CASTQDRVYGYTF	TGTGCCAGCACCCAAGACAGGGTCTATGGCTACACCTTC
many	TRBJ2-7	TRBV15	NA	CATSRDLGYEQYF	TGTGCCACCAGCAGAGATCTAGGGTACGAGCAGTACTTC
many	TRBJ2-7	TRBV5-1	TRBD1	CASSLFRIETGDSYEQYF	TGCGCCAGCAGCTTGTTTCGGATCGAGACAGGGGACTCCTACGAGCAGTACTTC
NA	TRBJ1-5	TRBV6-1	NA	CASSKTASGGNQPQHF	TGTGCCAGCAGTAAGACAGCCTCCGGCGGCAATCAGCCCCAGCATTTT
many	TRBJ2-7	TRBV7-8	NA	CASSLPGLSYEQYF	TGTGCCAGCAGCTTACCGGGACTCTCCTACGAGCAGTACTTC
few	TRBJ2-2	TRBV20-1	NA	CSARDKGRMNTGELFF	TGCAGTGCTAGAGATAAGGGGAGGATGAACACCGGGGAGCTGTTTTTT
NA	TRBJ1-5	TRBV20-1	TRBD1	CSANTGEDQPQHF	TGCAGTGCTAACACAGGGGAGGATCAGCCCCAGCATTTT
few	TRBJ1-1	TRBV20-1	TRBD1	CSAWDSVNTEAFF	TGCAGTGCTTGGGACAGTGTGAACACTGAAGCTTTCTTT
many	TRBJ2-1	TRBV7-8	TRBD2	CASSSHLSGGAYNEQFF	TGTGCCAGCAGCTCCCACCTTAGCGGGGGGGCCTACAATGAGCAGTTCTTC
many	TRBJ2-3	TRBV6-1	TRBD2	CASSHAPTSGGTDTQYF	TGTGCCAGCAGCCACGCACCGACTAGCGGGGGGACAGATACGCAGTATTTT
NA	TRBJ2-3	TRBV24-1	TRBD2	CATSDATSGGTDTQYF	TGTGCCACCAGTGATGCAACTAGCGGGGGAACAGATACGCAGTATTTT
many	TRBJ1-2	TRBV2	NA	CASSPERRANYGYTF	TGTGCCAGCAGTCCTGAACGCAGGGCCAACTATGGCTACACCTTC
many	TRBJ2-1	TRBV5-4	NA	CASSSEAYSYNEQFF	TGTGCCAGCAGCTCCGAGGCCTACTCCTACAATGAGCAGTTCTTC
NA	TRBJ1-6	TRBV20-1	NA	CSGIRGLNSPLHF	TGCAGTGGAATTCGGGGTCTAAATTCACCCCTCCACTTT
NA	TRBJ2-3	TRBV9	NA	CASSRWDFLLTDTQYF	TGTGCCAGCAGCCGATGGGACTTCCTCCTCACAGATACGCAGTATTTT
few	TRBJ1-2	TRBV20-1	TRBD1	CSATLDRAFRGYTF	TGCAGTGCTACCCTAGACAGGGCCTTCCGAGGCTACACCTTC
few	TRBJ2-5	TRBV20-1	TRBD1	CSASWTGPQETQYF	TGCAGTGCTAGTTGGACAGGACCGCAAGAGACCCAGTACTTC
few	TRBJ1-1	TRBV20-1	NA	CSAASDGSFF	TGCAGTGCTGCCTCAGACGGGTCTTTCTTT
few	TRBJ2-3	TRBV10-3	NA	CATRQSTDTQYF	TGTGCCACCAGACAGAGCACAGATACGCAGTATTTT
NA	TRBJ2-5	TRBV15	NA	CATEGRGIDAEETQYF	TGTGCCACCGAGGGTAGAGGGATAGATGCAGAAGAGACCCAGTACTTC
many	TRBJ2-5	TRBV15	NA	CATSRDMGYQETQYF	TGTGCCACCAGCAGAGACATGGGGTACCAAGAGACCCAGTACTTC
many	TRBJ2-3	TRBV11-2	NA	CASRDFLNPSTDTQYF	TGTGCCAGCAGGGACTTCTTAAACCCTAGCACAGATACGCAGTATTTT
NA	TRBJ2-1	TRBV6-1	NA	CASSDRAGYNEQFF	TGTGCCAGCAGTGACAGGGCTGGTTACAATGAGCAGTTCTTC
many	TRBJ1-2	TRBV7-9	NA	CASSLDSPRIDGYTF	TGTGCCAGCAGCTTGGACTCCCCGAGGATTGATGGCTACACCTTC
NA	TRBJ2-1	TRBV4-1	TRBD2	CASSLRMPAGGYNEQFF	TGCGCCAGCAGTTTAAGAATGCCAGCGGGGGGCTACAATGAGCAGTTCTTC
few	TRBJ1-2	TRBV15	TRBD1	CATRGSGTGYGYTF	TGTGCCACCCGAGGTTCTGGGACAGGTTATGGCTACACCTTC
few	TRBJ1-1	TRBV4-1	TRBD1	CASSQVTGGDTEAFF	TGCGCCAGCAGCCAGGTGACAGGGGGGGATACTGAAGCTTTCTTT
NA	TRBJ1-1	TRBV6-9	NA	CASSYTTLRDEAFF	TGTGCCAGCAGTTACACAACTCTGCGGGATGAAGCTTTCTTT
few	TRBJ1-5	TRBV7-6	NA	CASSHHNQPQHF	TGTGCCAGCAGCCACCACAATCAGCCCCAGCATTTT
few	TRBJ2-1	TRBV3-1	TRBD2	CASSQGLAGGSYNEQFF	TGTGCCAGCAGCCAGGGACTAGCGGGGGGTTCCTACAATGAGCAGTTCTTC
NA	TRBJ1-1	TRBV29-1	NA	CSVNRNTEAFF	TGCAGCGTTAACAGGAACACTGAAGCTTTCTTT
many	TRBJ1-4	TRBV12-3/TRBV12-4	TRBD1	CASRESPTRTGGRNEKLFF	TGTGCCAGCAGGGAATCTCCCACTCGGACAGGGGGCCGTAATGAAAAACTGTTTTTT
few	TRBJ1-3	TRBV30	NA	CAWMARAGNTIYF	TGTGCCTGGATGGCCAGGGCTGGAAACACCATATATTTT
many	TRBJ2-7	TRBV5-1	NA	CASSLGNAAYEQYF	TGCGCCAGCAGCTTGGGTAACGCCGCCTACGAGCAGTACTTC
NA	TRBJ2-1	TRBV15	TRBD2	CATRLAGEYNEQFF	TGTGCCACCAGGCTAGCGGGGGAATACAATGAGCAGTTCTTC
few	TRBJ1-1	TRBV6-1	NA	CASSEWVAGRQALF	TGTGCCAGCAGTGAGTGGGTGGCAGGGCGGCAAGCTCTCTTT
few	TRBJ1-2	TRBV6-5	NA	CASSYSGRTRYTF	TGTGCCAGCAGTTACTCGGGACGGACTAGGTACACCTTC
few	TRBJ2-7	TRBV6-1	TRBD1	CASRERGTGAYEQYF	TGTGCCAGCAGAGAACGAGGGACAGGAGCCTACGAGCAGTACTTC
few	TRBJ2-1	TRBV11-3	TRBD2	CASSQLAGGDNEQFF	TGTGCCAGCAGCCAGTTAGCGGGGGGGGACAATGAGCAGTTCTTC
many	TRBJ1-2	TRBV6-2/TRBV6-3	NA	CASSYSITSGYTF	TGTGCCAGCAGTTACTCGATCACCTCTGGCTACACCTTC
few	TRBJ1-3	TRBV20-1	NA	CSAGDRSSGNTIYF	TGCAGTGCTGGCGACAGGAGCTCTGGAAACACCATATATTTT
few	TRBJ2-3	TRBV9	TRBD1	CASSVEGGAADTQYF	TGTGCCAGCAGCGTAGAAGGGGGCGCGGCAGATACGCAGTATTTT
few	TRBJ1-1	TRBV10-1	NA	CASSNTGTTEAFF	TGCGCCAGCAGTAATACAGGGACCACTGAAGCTTTCTTT
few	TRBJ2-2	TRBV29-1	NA	CSVVRQNTGELFF	TGCAGCGTTGTTCGACAGAACACCGGGGAGCTGTTTTTT
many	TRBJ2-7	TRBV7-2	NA	CASSLVTAYEQYF	TGTGCCAGCAGCTTAGTGACAGCCTACGAGCAGTACTTC
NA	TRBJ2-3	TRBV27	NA	CASSFMLLGDTQYF	TGTGCCAGCAGTTTTATGCTCCTGGGGGATACGCAGTATTTT
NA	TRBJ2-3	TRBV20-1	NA	CSAQVRGMGTDTQYF	TGCAGTGCCCAAGTTCGGGGTATGGGAACAGATACGCAGTATTTT